Each of the 15 T cell receptor beta chains below was sequenced from the same sample in a study of vaccination effects on CD4 cells after COVID-19. Produced via immunoSEQ multiplex PCR; TCRdb's table is partial and in-frame only. The sample lists approximately 74,000 clones, approximately 74% occurring once. Sequencing followed a ViraFEST assay step that expanded antigen-specific CD4+ T cells with viral peptide pools. When around 10 days of culture had elapsed, CD4+ T cells were isolated. The healthy vaccine recipients, who had no prior SARS-CoV-2 infection, showed negative nucleocapsid antibodies. The antigens for these receptors are not known. This specimen was CD4+ T cells from PBMCs cultured with HCoV-NL63 spike peptides, taken before COVID-19 vaccination. These receptors were taken from a human donor who received a COVID-19 vaccine.

V is TRBV4-3 and J is TRBJ1-1, with TRBD1 matching 9 bases. The CDR3 runs to 15 residues. Germline CDR1 and CDR2: LGHNA and YSLEER. The V and J ends lost 4 bases and 1 base, in that order; junction bases with no gene match: 4. Written as DNA, the CDR3 is TGCGCCAGCAGCCCCGGGACAGGGAGGAACACTGAAGCTTTCTTT. It encodes CASSPGTGRNTEAFF.

This clone was picked up one time. The rearrangement uses TRBV7-6 and TRBJ1-5, with 9 bases identical to TRBD1. The junction had 6 bases not matched to a gene; V was cut back by 1 base and J by 2 bases. The CDR3 contains 17 residues. The germline V gene has CDR1 SGHVS and CDR2 FNYEAQ. CDR3 amino acids: CASSLVPRTGGNQPQHF. The CDR3 DNA sequence: TGTGCCAGCAGCTTAGTCCCCAGGACAGGGGGCAATCAGCCCCAGCATTTT.

The chain employs TRBV14 and TRBJ1-3; D call uncertain. CDR3 size: 12 residues. The germline CDR1 and CDR2 sequences are SGHDN and FVKESK. V lost 5 bases to trimming and J lost 4 bases, with 6 bases between them. CDR3: CASSSQGNTIYF. In DNA form, the CDR3 reads TGTGCCAGCAGCTCCCAGGGAAACACCATATATTTT.

A single count supports this clone. The rearrangement joins TRBV28 to TRBJ1-2, with D perhaps TRBD1 (6 bases). The V gene's germline CDR1 is MDHEN and CDR2 SYDVKM. This CDR3 is 12 amino acids long. V lost 5 bases and J lost 5, with 9 bases in between. The CDR3: CASSGGRYGYTF. DNA of the CDR3: TGTGCCAGCAGTGGGGGGCGGTATGGCTACACCTTC.

The chain is built from TRBV6-1 and TRBJ1-1, with 8 bases that match TRBD1. The V gene end was trimmed by 3 bases and the J gene end by 3 bases; junction bases not matched to a gene: 3. Per the germline V gene, CDR1 is MNHNS and CDR2 is SASEGT. This CDR3 has 14 residues. This CDR3 is CASSDRQGYTEAFF. The CDR3 nucleotides are TGTGCCAGCAGTGATAGACAGGGGTACACTGAAGCTTTCTTT.

V gene TRBV12-3 or TRBV12-4 combines with J gene TRBJ1-5; D is unresolved. V lost 6 bases, J lost 4 bases, and 7 bases lay in between. The CDR3 contains 12 residues. The CDR3 nucleotides read TGTGCCAGCAGAAACGATAATCAGCCCCAGCATTTT. Residues: CASRNDNQPQHF.

The chain is built from TRBV28 and TRBJ2-1, with 9 bases matching TRBD1. V was clipped by 4 bases and J by 6 bases; unmatched bases: 13. Looked up from germline, CDR1 is MDHEN and CDR2 is SYDVKM. The CDR3 sequence is 17 residues long. CDR3 residues: CASSSPPGDRAANEQFF. Written as DNA, the CDR3 is TGTGCCAGCAGTTCCCCCCCGGGGGACAGGGCTGCCAATGAGCAGTTCTTC.

The chain carries TRBV7-3 and TRBJ2-1; TRBD2 matches 11 bases. Germline values: CDR1 SGHTA, CDR2 FQGTGA. This CDR3 spans 15 amino acids. J was trimmed by 7 bases and V by 5 bases; bases with no gene match: 7. The CDR3 nucleotides read TGTGCCAGCAGCCGGACTAGCGGGTCCTCTAATGAGCAGTTCTTC. This sequence encodes CASSRTSGSSNEQFF.

The chain uses TRBV6-6 and TRBJ1-2; D is unclear. Germline V gene lookup returns CDR1 MNHNY and CDR2 SVGAGI (reference sequence). This CDR3 region has 13 residues. V was pared by 2 bases and J by 6 bases, with 10 bases between. This CDR3 reads CASSYESLDGYTF. In DNA form, the CDR3 reads TGTGCCAGCAGTTACGAGTCCCTCGATGGCTACACCTTC.

The V gene is TRBV5-5, the J gene TRBJ2-2, with 7 bases lining up with TRBD1. The trim removed 1 base at V and 1 base at J, leaving 4 bases unmatched. Germline V CDR1 and CDR2: SGHKS, YYEKEE (reference sequence). CDR3 length equals 16 residues. CDR3 DNA: TGTGCCAGCAGCTTGAGGGGGACAGTGAACACCGGGGAGCTGTTTTTT. It codes for CASSLRGTVNTGELFF.

J is TRBJ2-3 and V is TRBV18; TRBD1 matches 8 bases. Unmatched junction bases numbered 9, after V lost 0 bases and J lost 4 bases. Germline V lookup: CDR1 KGHSH, CDR2 LQKENI. The CDR3 consists of 17 residues. CDR3 DNA: TGTGCCAGCTCACCACCGAACCACAGGGGGTTGGCAGATACGCAGTATTTT. Translating it yields CASSPPNHRGLADTQYF.

As DNA, the CDR3 is TGTGCCAGTAGCGCCAGGACCGTGAACACTGAAGCTTTCTTT. This codes for CASSARTVNTEAFF. The chain couples TRBV19 to TRBJ1-1, with unresolved D. The CDR3 is made up of 14 amino acids. The V gene's germline CDR1 is LNHDA and CDR2 SQIVND (reference sequence). The ends were cut back, 6 bases at V and 0 bases at J, with 11 bases in the middle.

The rearrangement joins TRBV18 to TRBJ2-6; D unresolved. Germline V lookup: CDR1 KGHSH, CDR2 LQKENI. This CDR3 spans 16 amino acids. Trimming pared 3 bases from V and 0 bases from J, leaving 9 bases between. CDR3 residues: CASSPGTASGANVLTF. In DNA form, the CDR3 reads TGTGCCAGCTCACCCGGAACAGCCTCTGGGGCCAACGTCCTGACTTTC. The full variable domain, completed using reference TRBV18 and TRBJ2-6, is NAGVMQNPRHLVRRRGQEARLRCSPMKGHSHVYWYRQLPEEGLKFMVYLQKENIIDESGMPKERFSAEFPKEGPSILRIQQVVRGDSAAYFCASSPGTASGANVLTFGAGSRLTVL.

V and J are TRBV6-5 and TRBJ2-5; a weak D match, TRBD2 (5 bases). Germline V lookup: CDR1 MNHEY, CDR2 SVGAGI. The CDR3 is 15 residues long. Trimming shortened V by 7 bases and J by 2 bases, and 17 bases separated the two germline ends. The CDR3 DNA follows: TGTGCCAGCACGGTCCGAGGGAGCGAACAAGAGACCCAGTACTTC. The encoded protein is CASTVRGSEQETQYF.

The chain links TRBV6-5 to TRBJ1-1, with a possible D match to TRBD1 (6 bases). Germline lookup yields CDR1 MNHEY and CDR2 SVGAGI. With 5 bases removed from V and 1 base from J, the gap between germline ends came to 11 bases. CDR3 length equals 14 residues. The chain's CDR3 is CASSLTGPNTEAFF. DNA of the CDR3: TGTGCCAGCAGTCTAACAGGGCCGAACACTGAAGCTTTCTTT.